What follows are 24 T cell receptor beta chains derived from one specimen sequenced in a study of blood T cell repertoires in COVID-19. Only in-frame clones appear in the TCRdb table, and some are missing; sequencing was by immunoSEQ multiplex PCR. The table has tens of thousands of clones, around 83% seen once. Material: peripheral blood. The receptor source for this set is a human donor in a cohort sampled during active COVID-19.

The chain combines TRBV2 with TRBJ2-2, with D unresolved. V was shortened by 6 bases and J by 3 bases, with 5 bases between the two germline ends. Germline V gives CDR1 SNHLY, CDR2 FYNNEI. The CDR3 spans 12 residues. CDR3 bases: TGTGCCAGCAGGGAGTACACCGGGGAGCTGTTTTTT. It translates to CASREYTGELFF.

This chain connects TRBV5-4 to TRBJ2-5; TRBD2 matches 14 bases. The CDR3 extends over 16 amino acids. The V gene end was trimmed by 4 bases and the J gene end by 4 bases; junction bases not matched to a gene: 6. In germline, CDR1 is SGHNT, CDR2 YYREEE (reference sequence). This CDR3 reads CASSAGTSGRGETQYF. The CDR3 DNA follows: TGTGCCAGCAGCGCGGGGACTAGCGGGAGAGGAGAGACCCAGTACTTC.

This sequence joins TRBV18 and TRBJ2-7; 10 positions match TRBD1. Germline V lookup: CDR1 KGHSH, CDR2 LQKENI. CDR3 length: 14 residues. J was trimmed by 2 bases and V by 4 bases; bases with no gene match: 2. The CDR3 region is CASSQGQGAYEQYF. The CDR3 nucleotides are TGTGCCAGCTCACAAGGACAGGGGGCCTACGAGCAGTACTTC.

V is TRBV5-1 and J is TRBJ2-1; possible D gene TRBD2, 5 bases. Germline CDR1 is SGHRS and CDR2 is YFSETQ. With 0 bases removed from V and 0 bases from J, the gap between germline ends came to 7 bases. This CDR3 comprises 15 residues. The CDR3 DNA reads TGCGCCAGCAGCTTGGGAGGGAACTCCTACAATGAGCAGTTCTTC. Its translation is CASSLGGNSYNEQFF.

The J gene is TRBJ2-1, the V gene TRBV19, with D perhaps matching TRBD2 (6 bases). Germline CDR1 and CDR2: LNHDA and SQIVND (reference sequence). Trimming removed 6 bases at V and 0 bases at J, with 15 bases between. The CDR3 length is 16 residues. The CDR3 spells CASRPLGGASYNEQFF. CDR3 bases: TGTGCCAGTAGACCATTGGGCGGGGCCTCCTACAATGAGCAGTTCTTC.

The rearrangement joins TRBV7-9 to TRBJ1-1; D possibly corresponds to TRBD1 (6 bases). Trimming removed 2 bases at V and 5 bases at J, with 15 bases between. Looked up from germline, CDR1 is SEHNR and CDR2 is FQNEAQ (reference sequence). This CDR3 is built from 15 residues. This chain's CDR3 is CASSLFPARGTEAFF. The CDR3 nucleotides are TGTGCCAGCAGCTTATTTCCCGCCAGGGGTACTGAAGCTTTCTTT.

The J gene is TRBJ1-1, the V gene TRBV5-4; 7 bases match TRBD1. The J segment lost 5 bases and the V segment lost 2 bases, leaving 3 bases of the junction unmatched. Germline loops: CDR1 SGHNT, CDR2 YYREEE (reference sequence). There are 13 residues in the CDR3. The CDR3 loop is CASSLQQGTEAFF. In nucleotides, the CDR3 is TGTGCCAGCAGCTTACAACAGGGGACTGAAGCTTTCTTT. Complete variable domain (other parts from reference TRBV5-4 and TRBJ1-1): ETGVTQSPTHLIKTRGQQVTLRCSSQSGHNTVSWYQQALGQGPQFIFQYYREEENGRGNFPPRFSGLQFPNYSSELNVNALELDDSALYLCASSLQQGTEAFFGQGTRLTVV.

The rearrangement uses TRBV14 and TRBJ2-1, with TRBD2 matching over 16 bases. V shed 4 bases and J 9 bases; nucleotides not matched to a gene: 12. The germline gives CDR1 SGHDN, CDR2 FVKESK. The CDR3 consists of 18 residues. The CDR3 DNA reads TGTGCCAGCAGCCTTAGACAGGGGACTAGCGGGAGGGCAAGTGAGCAGTTCTTC. Protein product: CASSLRQGTSGRASEQFF.

The gene calls are TRBV6-2 or TRBV6-3 and TRBJ2-3; weak D call: TRBD2 (6 bases). The CDR3 sequence is 14 residues long. Germline V gives CDR1 MNHEY, CDR2 SVGEGT. Trimming shortened V by 6 bases and J by 2 bases, and 12 bases separated the two germline ends. CDR3 sequence reads: CASSPIAVTDTQYF. CDR3 bases: TGTGCCAGCAGCCCAATAGCGGTCACAGATACGCAGTATTTT.

The chain carries TRBV10-3 and TRBJ2-7, with a possible D match to TRBD1 (6 bases). Per germline, CDR1 ENHRY and CDR2 SYGVKD. This CDR3 is built from 22 residues. Between the trimmed V and J ends, which lost 0 bases and 1 base, there was a span of 31 bases. CDR3 sequence reads: CAISESTLLSGRGHVGSYEQYF. In DNA form, the CDR3 reads TGTGCCATCAGTGAGTCGACTCTTCTTTCTGGCAGGGGCCACGTCGGTTCCTACGAGCAGTACTTC.

This chain uses TRBV13 with TRBJ2-5; TRBD1 might be the D (8 bases). The ends were cut back, 5 bases at V and 4 bases at J, with 20 bases in the middle. The germline V gene has CDR1 PRHDT and CDR2 FYEKMQ (reference sequence). CDR3 length equals 16 residues. The CDR3 here is CASSPRQGRVGETQYF. The CDR3 nucleotides read TGTGCCAGCAGCCCTAGACAGGGGAGGGTAGGAGAGACCCAGTACTTC.

This clone was seen more than once but under ten times. As DNA, the CDR3 is TGTGCCAGCAGCTTAGATCGGGGGAACACTGAAGCTTTCTTT. This sequence encodes CASSLDRGNTEAFF. The V and J genes are TRBV11-2 and TRBJ1-1; no reliable D call. Trimming took 0 bases from V and 1 from J, leaving 6 bases between them. Germline V gives CDR1 SGHAT, CDR2 FQNNGV. The CDR3 is 14 residues long. Full variable domain (remainder filled in from reference TRBV11-2 and TRBJ1-1): EAGVAQSPRYKIIEKRQSVAFWCNPISGHATLYWYQQILGQGPKLLIQFQNNGVVDDSQLPKDRFSAERLKGVDSTLKIQPAKLEDSAVYLCASSLDRGNTEAFFGQGTRLTVV.

V and J are TRBV6-5 and TRBJ2-5; D gene unclear. The V gene's germline CDR1 is MNHEY and CDR2 SVGAGI. Trimming left V 7 bases short and J 3 bases short, with 12 bases between. This CDR3 region has 13 residues. The CDR3, as DNA: TGTGCCAGCACACTAACCCTTAAAGAGACCCAGTACTTC. It specifies CASTLTLKETQYF.

The V and J genes are TRBV18 and TRBJ2-7; the D gene is possibly TRBD1 (6 bases). Germline-derived CDR1 and CDR2 are KGHSH and LQKENI. CDR3 length: 13 residues. The ends were cut back, 4 bases at V and 4 bases at J, with 11 bases in the middle. CDR3: CASSLQGSYEQYF. Here the CDR3 DNA reads TGTGCCAGCTCACTACAGGGAAGTTACGAGCAGTACTTC. The full variable domain, rest sourced from reference TRBV18 and TRBJ2-7, is NAGVMQNPRHLVRRRGQEARLRCSPMKGHSHVYWYRQLPEEGLKFMVYLQKENIIDESGMPKERFSAEFPKEGPSILRIQQVVRGDSAAYFCASSLQGSYEQYFGPGTRLTVT.

The chain couples TRBV11-2 to TRBJ2-1; the match to TRBD2 covers 7 bases. V lost 1 base to trimming and J lost 4 bases; unmatched junction nucleotides: 1. Germline CDR1 SGHAT, CDR2 FQNNGV. The CDR3 is 14 residues long. CDR3 amino acids: CASSLAGGYNEQFF. DNA of the CDR3: TGTGCCAGCAGCTTAGCGGGGGGTTACAATGAGCAGTTCTTC.

The rearrangement links TRBV15 to TRBJ1-4; D is uncertain. The CDR3 consists of 15 residues. The V and J ends lost 0 bases and 3 bases respectively, with 8 bases between them. Germline CDR1 and CDR2: LNHNV and YYDKDF (reference sequence). CDR3 in DNA: TGTGCCACCAGCAGAGATTATGGCCCTAATGAAAAACTGTTTTTT. Encoded protein: CATSRDYGPNEKLFF.

This clone turned up a few times. The V gene is TRBV7-2, the J gene TRBJ1-2; D uncertain. The CDR3 length is 13 residues. Germline V gene data show CDR1 as SGHTA and CDR2 as FQGNSA. V dropped 6 bases and J dropped 2 bases, with 10 bases sitting between them. The CDR3 nucleotides are TGTGCCAGCAGTCCGAAACGGAACTATGGCTACACCTTC. Its protein product is CASSPKRNYGYTF.

As regards this clone: Other DNA variants within this sample encode the same CDR3. V and J are TRBV5-1 and TRBJ2-1, with 10 bases matching TRBD1. The V and J ends lost 3 bases and 6 bases, in that order; junction bases with no gene match: 0. The germline V gene encodes CDR1 SGHRS and CDR2 YFSETQ. The CDR3 extends over 13 amino acids. This CDR3 is CASSWTGGNEQFF. CDR3 bases: TGCGCCAGCAGCTGGACAGGGGGCAATGAGCAGTTCTTC.

The chain is built from TRBV19 and TRBJ2-7; D might be TRBD2 (5 bases). The V gene's germline CDR1 is LNHDA and CDR2 SQIVND (reference sequence). Trimming left V 5 bases short and J 4 bases short, with 15 bases between. This CDR3 comprises 14 residues. In DNA form, the CDR3 reads TGTGCCAGTAGTTTGGTGGGAGCTCTGTACGAGCAGTACTTC. Protein: CASSLVGALYEQYF.

The chain combines TRBV6-2 or TRBV6-3 with TRBJ1-6; 9 bases fit TRBD1. J was trimmed by 8 bases and V by 3 bases; bases with no gene match: 5. Germline V gene lookup returns CDR1 MNHEY and CDR2 SVGEGT. This CDR3 comprises 15 residues. The CDR3 sequence: CASSYEGQGYSPLHF. CDR3 nucleotides: TGTGCCAGCAGTTATGAGGGACAGGGTTATTCACCCCTCCACTTT.

The V gene is TRBV5-5, the J gene TRBJ1-1; 7 bases align to TRBD1. There are 15 residues in the CDR3. The germline V gene encodes CDR1 SGHKS and CDR2 YYEKEE (reference sequence). V was clipped by 4 bases and J by 2 bases; unmatched bases: 8. The CDR3 DNA is TGTGCCAGCAGCAGCAGGACAGGAGCCAACACTGAAGCTTTCTTT. Translation gives CASSSRTGANTEAFF.

This chain connects TRBV11-2 to TRBJ2-2; D possibly corresponds to TRBD2 (6 bases). This CDR3 has 17 amino acids. Per germline, CDR1 SGHAT and CDR2 FQNNGV. Trimming pared 2 bases from V and 0 bases from J, leaving 13 bases between. CDR3 residues: CASSLRMGGTNTGELFF. The CDR3 DNA follows: TGTGCCAGCAGCTTAAGGATGGGGGGAACGAACACCGGGGAGCTGTTTTTT.

The J gene is TRBJ1-2, the V gene TRBV19, with D possibly TRBD1 on 6 matching bases. This CDR3 region has 15 residues. The V and J ends lost 6 bases and 4 bases respectively, with 18 bases between them. Germline V CDR1 and CDR2: LNHDA, SQIVND (reference sequence). CDR3 DNA sequence: TGTGCCAGTAGAGCGACAGGTTTCGATAGCTATGGCTACACCTTC. Translated, it gives CASRATGFDSYGYTF. The full variable domain, rest sourced from reference TRBV19 and TRBJ1-2, is DGGITQSPKYLFRKEGQNVTLSCEQNLNHDAMYWYRQDPGQGLRLIYYSQIVNDFQKGDIAEGYSVSREKKESFPLTVTSAQKNPTAFYLCASRATGFDSYGYTFGSGTRLTVV.

This chain connects TRBV5-4 to TRBJ2-5; 10 nucleotides line up with TRBD1. J was trimmed by 5 bases and V by 2 bases; bases with no gene match: 9. Germline CDR1 reads SGHNT; CDR2 reads YYREEE (reference sequence). The CDR3 extends over 16 amino acids. CDR3 sequence: CASSFRDRGSLETQYF. The DNA of the CDR3 is TGTGCCAGCAGCTTCCGGGACAGGGGCTCCCTTGAGACCCAGTACTTC.